This T cell receptor (beta chain) was profiled in a study of T cells in narcolepsy. Study conclusions and caveats: Autoreactive clonotypes reportedly recurred in blood of same and different patients, not controls.

The CDR3 runs 13 residues. V lost 5 bases, J lost 7 bases, and 14 bases lay in between. Looked up from germline, CDR1 is MNHNS and CDR2 is SASEGT. TCRdb's table, derived via immunoSEQ multiplex PCR, lists solely in-frame clones and lacks some. The sample lists around 32,000 clones, 70% to 80% occurring once. Notes on this clone: As yet, its antigen is unknown.

The chain links TRBV6-1 to TRBJ1-2; D is perhaps TRBD1 (6 bases). This clonotype was sampled from a human donor with narcolepsy. The sequencing sample was made of CD45RA- memory CD4+ T cells from PBMCs. DNA of the CDR3: TGTGCCAGCAGTCGCGGGGGCTCGTCTGGCTACACCTTC. Translating it yields CASSRGGSSGYTF.